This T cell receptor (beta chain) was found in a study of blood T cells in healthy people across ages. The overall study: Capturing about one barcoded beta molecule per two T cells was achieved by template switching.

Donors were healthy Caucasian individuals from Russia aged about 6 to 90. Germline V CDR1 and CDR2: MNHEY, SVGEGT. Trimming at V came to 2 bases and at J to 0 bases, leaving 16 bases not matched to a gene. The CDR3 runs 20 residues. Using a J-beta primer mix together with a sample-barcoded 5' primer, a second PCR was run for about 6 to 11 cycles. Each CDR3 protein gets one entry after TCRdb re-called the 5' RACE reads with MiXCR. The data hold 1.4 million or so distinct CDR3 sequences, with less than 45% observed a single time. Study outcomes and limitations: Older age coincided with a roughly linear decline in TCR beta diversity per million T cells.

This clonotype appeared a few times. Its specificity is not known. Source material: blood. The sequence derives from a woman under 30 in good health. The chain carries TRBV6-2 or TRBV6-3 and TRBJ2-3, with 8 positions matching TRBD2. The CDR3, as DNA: TGTGCCAGCAGTTACCATCGGACTAGCTCCTTTAGGAGAAGCACAGATACGCAGTATTTT. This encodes CASSYHRTSSFRRSTDTQYF.